These 10 T cell receptor beta chains were all obtained from the same sample, sequenced in a study of CD8 T cells in Susac syndrome. Random hexamers were used to reverse transcribe an amount of roughly 0.5 to 1 ug RNA. TCRdb redid the calling of the immunoSEQ multiplex PCR reads with MiXCR, one entry per CDR3 protein. The table shows about 60,000 distinct CDR3 sequences, with about 92% occurring only once. The sequenced sample consisted of CD8+ T cells from PBMCs. The origin of the receptors is a human donor in good health.

The chain links TRBV4-1 to TRBJ2-7; 7 bases are shared with TRBD1. Germline values: CDR1 MGHRA, CDR2 YSYEKL. Trimming at V came to 0 bases and at J to 2 bases, leaving 4 bases not matched to a gene. The CDR3 spans 15 residues. The CDR3 DNA reads as TGCGCCAGCAGCCAAGAACAGGGGCAGCCCTACGAGCAGTACTTC. Translating gives CASSQEQGQPYEQYF.

The chain carries TRBV11-2 and TRBJ2-3; D ambiguous. V lost 6 bases and J 1 base, leaving 11 bases between the germline ends. CDR3 length equals 14 residues. Germline assignment: CDR1 SGHAT and CDR2 FQNNGV. This CDR3 reads CASSLRSGTDTQYF. Written as DNA, the CDR3 is TGTGCCAGCAGTCTACGCTCGGGCACAGATACGCAGTATTTT.

This chain uses TRBV12-3 or TRBV12-4 with TRBJ2-1; D unresolved. V was cut by 7 bases and J by 5 bases, with 12 bases left in between. This CDR3 is built from 13 residues. The CDR3 sequence is CASTPAPNNEQFF. In DNA form, the CDR3 reads TGTGCCAGCACCCCTGCCCCGAACAATGAGCAGTTCTTC.

The chain uses TRBV28 and TRBJ2-2; D may be TRBD1 (5 bases). V lost 2 bases and J lost 0, with 13 bases in between. The CDR3 is 17 residues long. CDR1 and CDR2 (germline): MDHEN, SYDVKM. CDR3 nucleotide sequence: TGTGCCAGCAGTTTAGACAGATGGATCTCGAACACCGGGGAGCTGTTTTTT. This codes for CASSLDRWISNTGELFF.

The chain links TRBV9 to TRBJ2-3; 12 bases align to TRBD2. CDR3 size: 19 residues. Germline-derived CDR1 and CDR2 are SGDLS and YYNGEE. The trim removed 0 bases at V and 3 bases at J, leaving 11 bases unmatched. CDR3 in amino acids: CASSVDELAGGPETDTQYF. The CDR3 DNA sequence: TGTGCCAGCAGCGTAGATGAGCTAGCGGGGGGGCCGGAGACAGATACGCAGTATTTT.

The chain joins TRBV20-1 to TRBJ1-3, with TRBD1 identical over 9 bases. Germline V gene lookup returns CDR1 DFQATT and CDR2 SNEGSKA (reference sequence). Losses at the gene ends were 0 bases for V and 6 bases for J; bases not matched to a gene: 12. The CDR3 is 17 residues long. In DNA form, the CDR3 reads TGCAGTGCTAGAGAACGCCCGGGACAGGGCTTGCCAAACACCATATATTTT. It yields the protein CSARERPGQGLPNTIYF.

The rearrangement joins TRBV25-1 to TRBJ2-6, with D perhaps matching TRBD2 (5 bases). The CDR3 consists of 16 residues. V was trimmed by 2 bases and J by 0 bases, leaving 8 bases between them. Germline values: CDR1 MGHDK, CDR2 SYGVNS. CDR3 in DNA: TGTGCCAGCAGTGAAATAGGGAGCTCTGGGGCCAACGTCCTGACTTTC. Its translation is CASSEIGSSGANVLTF.

The chain carries TRBV20-1 and TRBJ2-3; unclear D gene. The V gene lost 6 bases and the J gene lost 4 bases, with 17 bases spanning the gap. CDR3 length: 14 residues. The germline V gene encodes CDR1 DFQATT and CDR2 SNEGSKA (reference sequence). CDR3 coding DNA: TGCAGTGCACCCACGCAGGCTGTTGCAGATACGCAGTATTTT. Translating gives CSAPTQAVADTQYF.

This sequence joins TRBV6-1 and TRBJ2-1, with 10 bases identical to TRBD1. Germline assignment: CDR1 MNHNS and CDR2 SASEGT. Germline trimming cut 5 bases from V and 6 bases from J; bases unmatched to any gene: 7. The CDR3 length is 15 residues. CDR3 bases: TGTGCCAGCAGTTGGCGACAGGGGGCCTCCAATGAGCAGTTCTTC. Amino acids: CASSWRQGASNEQFF.

The gene calls are TRBV28 and TRBJ2-1; D may be TRBD1 (5 bases). Looked up from germline, CDR1 is MDHEN and CDR2 is SYDVKM. V was cut by 7 bases and J by 0 bases, with 19 bases left in between. CDR3 length equals 17 residues. CDR3 amino acids: CASTTVGAMSSYNEQFF. CDR3 nucleotides: TGTGCCAGCACCACCGTAGGGGCCATGAGCTCCTACAATGAGCAGTTCTTC.